Below are 4 T cell receptor beta chains sequenced from a single sample in a study of shared clonotypes between healthy human individuals. Assay used: immunoSEQ multiplex PCR; TCRdb lists only in-frame clones, some missing. The table lists about 1.5 million clones, 95% to 99% of them singletons, with roughly 0.45% in the top ten. The source material was naive CD4+ T cells sorted from blood. Documented subset: CD45RA+ positively selected. The receptors stem from a young man in good health.

As for this clone: The same CDR3 also results from other DNA sequences found in this sample. The chain carries TRBV5-1 and TRBJ1-1; D is undetermined. CDR1 is SGHRS, CDR2 YFSETQ, per germline. The CDR3 consists of 14 residues. The V end was cut by 4 bases, the J end by 0 bases, with 10 bases between. The CDR3 bases are TGCGCCAGCAGCCGTGACGGACTGAACACTGAAGCTTTCTTT. Its protein product is CASSRDGLNTEAFF.

Comment on this clone: This same CDR3 is encoded by further DNA sequences in the sample. The chain is built from TRBV7-2 and TRBJ1-2, with D perhaps matching TRBD1 (6 bases). The CDR3 totals 14 residues. In germline, CDR1 is SGHTA, CDR2 FQGNSA. V was cut by 4 bases and J by 0 bases, with 9 bases left in between. The CDR3 DNA reads TGTGCCAGCAGCTCCAGGGGAACTAACTATGGCTACACCTTC. Translating it yields CASSSRGTNYGYTF.

V and J are TRBV7-2 and TRBJ2-7; 14 bases line up with TRBD2. Germline V gene sequence: CDR1 SGHTA, CDR2 FQGNSA. V gave up 5 bases and J gave up 4 bases; unmatched junction bases: 13. This CDR3 contains 18 residues. The CDR3 protein is CASSPLAGLAGVRYEQYF. In DNA, the CDR3 is TGTGCCAGCAGCCCCTTAGCGGGACTAGCGGGAGTGAGGTACGAGCAGTACTTC. Full variable domain (missing parts from reference TRBV7-2 and TRBJ2-7): GAGVSQSPSNKVTEKGKDVELRCDPISGHTALYWYRQSLGQGLEFLIYFQGNSAPDKSGLPSDRFSAERTGGSVSTLTIQRTQQEDSAVYLCASSPLAGLAGVRYEQYFGPGTRLTVT.

The chain employs TRBV18 and TRBJ2-4; D is possibly TRBD2 (6 bases). The V end lost 0 bases, the J end lost 3 bases, and 9 bases lay between the germline ends. Germline V gives CDR1 KGHSH, CDR2 LQKENI. The CDR3 contains 15 residues. In DNA form, the CDR3 reads TGTGCCAGCTCACCACCGGGGGGTTTCAAAAACATTCAGTACTTC. Amino acid sequence: CASSPPGGFKNIQYF.